The 27 T cell receptor beta chains below come from one sample, sequenced in a study of T-cell memory formation after mild COVID-19. In TCRdb, the 5' RACE reads were re-called with MiXCR into one record per CDR3 protein. The sample gives approximately 260,000 distinct CDR3 sequences, over 15% of which show up once; approximately 22% is in the top ten. Specimen: PBMCs or a T cell subset sorted from them (not recorded which). The source of these receptors is a man younger than 30 who had mild COVID-19 (a few samples of this study predate the infection). Cell type and time point are not known.

The chain couples TRBV7-9 to TRBJ2-1; 7 bases are a match to TRBD1. Germline V gives CDR1 SEHNR, CDR2 FQNEAQ (reference sequence). The J segment lost 4 bases and the V segment lost 1 base, leaving 4 bases of the junction unmatched. CDR3 length equals 15 residues. CDR3 region: CASSLVGQQYNEQFF. The CDR3 nucleotides read TGTGCCAGCAGCTTAGTGGGACAGCAGTACAATGAGCAGTTCTTC.

This clonotype appeared a few times. The CDR3 reads CSGKETGHTGELFF. CDR3 nucleotide sequence: TGCAGCGGGAAGGAGACAGGCCACACCGGGGAGCTGTTTTTT. This sequence joins TRBV29-1 and TRBJ2-2; a possible D gene is TRBD1 (6 bases). V dropped 7 bases and J dropped 3 bases, with 15 bases sitting between them. The CDR3 sequence is 14 residues long. The germline CDR1 and CDR2 sequences are SQVTM and ANQGSEA.

J is TRBJ2-5 and V is TRBV19; maybe TRBD1 (6 bases). The V end lost 6 bases, the J end lost 4 bases, and 12 bases lay between the germline ends. Germline CDR1 reads LNHDA; CDR2 reads SQIVND (reference sequence). This CDR3 region has 13 residues. CDR3 DNA sequence: TGTGCCAGTAGAGAACAGGGTTTAGAGACCCAGTACTTC. It encodes CASREQGLETQYF.

This clonotype was picked up many times. The V gene is TRBV12-3 or TRBV12-4, the J gene TRBJ2-1; D is perhaps TRBD1 (6 bases). The CDR3 runs 15 residues. Deletions cut 1 base from V and 7 bases from J, with 14 bases between. The CDR3, as DNA: TGTGCCAGCAGTTTAGGCTCGGGTAGGGGGAATGAGCAGTTCTTC. As protein: CASSLGSGRGNEQFF.

This sequence joins TRBV20-1 and TRBJ2-5; TRBD2 aligns across 7 bases. The CDR3 spans 15 residues. Germline V gene lookup returns CDR1 DFQATT and CDR2 SNEGSKA (reference sequence). The J segment lost 2 bases and the V segment lost 4 bases, leaving 10 bases of the junction unmatched. CDR3 in amino acids: CSAMPGGTFQETQYF. The CDR3 DNA is TGCAGTGCTATGCCCGGGGGGACTTTTCAAGAGACCCAGTACTTC.

This chain joins TRBV10-1 and TRBJ2-7; D could derive from TRBD1 or TRBD2 (5 bases each). V was pared by 5 bases and J by 0 bases, with 14 bases between. Germline CDR1 is WNHNN and CDR2 is SYGVQD (reference sequence). This CDR3 has 15 residues. The CDR3 sequence: CASSNRDLLSYEQYF. In nucleotides, the CDR3 is TGCGCCAGCAGTAACCGGGACCTCCTCTCCTACGAGCAGTACTTC.

This chain uses TRBV11-2 with TRBJ2-7, with D possibly being TRBD1 (6 bases). CDR1 and CDR2 (germline): SGHAT, FQNNGV. CDR3 size: 14 residues. Trimming left V 5 bases short and J 2 bases short, with 13 bases between. The CDR3 is CASSQGEGAYEQYF. CDR3 coding DNA: TGTGCCAGCAGCCAAGGCGAGGGGGCCTACGAGCAGTACTTC. Combining the CDR3 with reference TRBV11-2 and TRBJ2-7 gives the whole variable domain EAGVAQSPRYKIIEKRQSVAFWCNPISGHATLYWYQQILGQGPKLLIQFQNNGVVDDSQLPKDRFSAERLKGVDSTLKIQPAKLEDSAVYLCASSQGEGAYEQYFGPGTRLTVT.

The rearrangement links TRBV7-9 to TRBJ2-5; D possibly uses TRBD1 or TRBD2 (5 bases each). Trimming shortened V by 5 bases and J by 5 bases, and 12 bases separated the two germline ends. The CDR3 sequence is 13 residues long. The germline CDR1 and CDR2 sequences are SEHNR and FQNEAQ (reference sequence). Written as DNA, the CDR3 is TGTGCCAGCAGCCCCAGGGAGCGCGAGACCCAGTACTTC. Translating gives CASSPRERETQYF.

V is TRBV4-2 and J is TRBJ1-5; D call uncertain. V gave up 5 bases and J gave up 6 bases, with 20 bases separating them. The germline V gene has CDR1 LGHNA and CDR2 YNFKEQ. CDR3 size: 16 residues. The CDR3 protein is CASSSREDQSRQPQHF. In nucleotides, the CDR3 is TGTGCCAGCAGCTCCCGAGAGGACCAAAGCCGTCAGCCCCAGCATTTT.

This clonotype appeared a few times. CDR3 residues: CASSVPSSETQYF. DNA of the CDR3: TGTGCCAGCAGCGTACCTAGCTCTGAGACCCAGTACTTC. V gene TRBV5-6 combines with J gene TRBJ2-5; D is possibly TRBD2 (5 bases). V was shortened by 4 bases and J by 5 bases, with 12 bases between the two germline ends. The CDR3 spans 13 residues. From germline, CDR1 is SGHDT and CDR2 YYEEEE. Full variable domain (rest looked up from reference TRBV5-6 and TRBJ2-5): DAGVTQSPTHLIKTRGQQVTLRCSPKSGHDTVSWYQQALGQGPQFIFQYYEEEERQRGNFPDRFSGHQFPNYSSELNVNALLLGDSALYLCASSVPSSETQYFGPGTRLLVL.

This clonotype was counted at least ten times. The rearrangement joins TRBV7-2 to TRBJ1-1; D is perhaps TRBD1 (5 bases). V was clipped by 5 bases and J by 6 bases, with 13 bases between them. Germline assignment: CDR1 SGHTA and CDR2 FQGNSA. CDR3 length equals 13 residues. This CDR3 reads CASSKWGGAEAFF. As DNA, the CDR3 is TGTGCCAGCAGCAAGTGGGGAGGGGCTGAAGCTTTCTTT.

V gene TRBV15 combines with J gene TRBJ2-7, with 9 bases aligning to TRBD1. This CDR3 is built from 13 residues. V gave up 8 bases and J gave up 3 bases; unmatched junction bases: 5. Germline V gene data show CDR1 as LNHNV and CDR2 as YYDKDF (reference sequence). The CDR3 bases are TGTGCCACCCGCGACAGGGGGAGCTACGAGCAGTACTTC. It yields the protein CATRDRGSYEQYF.

The rearrangement uses TRBV20-1 and TRBJ2-5; 9 bases match TRBD1. Per germline, CDR1 DFQATT and CDR2 SNEGSKA (reference sequence). The CDR3 has 15 amino acids. With 3 bases clipped from V and 5 bases from J, the junction kept 10 bases outside the gene matches. The CDR3 DNA is TGCAGTGCTAGCCTGACAGGGGGACTTCGGGAGACCCAGTACTTC. Protein sequence: CSASLTGGLRETQYF.

V is TRBV10-2 and J is TRBJ2-1; D is possibly TRBD2 (6 bases). This CDR3 contains 13 residues. Trimming stripped 6 bases from V and 3 bases from J, with 9 bases between. The germline CDR1 and CDR2 sequences are WSHSY and SAAADI. The CDR3 region has the DNA TGCGCCAGCAGGAGGGACTTCTACAATGAGCAGTTCTTC. The encoded protein is CASRRDFYNEQFF.

The J gene is TRBJ1-1, the V gene TRBV19; 8 bases match TRBD1. The CDR3 extends over 14 amino acids. CDR1 is LNHDA and CDR2 is SQIVND in the germline V gene (reference sequence). Trimming took 11 bases from V and 4 from J; bases not matched to a gene: 12. The CDR3 loop is CASKVQGAGTEAFF. The CDR3 bases are TGTGCCTCGAAAGTCCAGGGGGCCGGCACTGAAGCTTTCTTT.

This clonotype showed up just a few times. The chain joins TRBV14 to TRBJ2-7, with 7 bases matching TRBD1. V was clipped by 2 bases and J by 3 bases; unmatched bases: 4. Germline V CDR1 and CDR2: SGHDN, FVKESK. The length of the CDR3 is 14 residues. This CDR3 is CASSQTGDNYEQYV. In DNA form, the CDR3 reads TGTGCCAGCAGCCAAACAGGGGATAACTACGAGCAGTACGTC.

This clonotype appeared a few times. The chain uses TRBV5-1 and TRBJ2-3; weak D call: TRBD2 (5 bases). This CDR3 has 14 amino acids. Germline CDR1 and CDR2: SGHRS and YFSETQ. Trimming removed 0 bases at V and 4 bases at J, with 9 bases between. The CDR3 loop reads CASSLADSADTQYF. The CDR3 DNA is TGCGCCAGCAGCTTGGCCGATAGCGCAGATACGCAGTATTTT.

The table lists this clonotype with many counts. The chain joins TRBV4-3 to TRBJ1-2, with 10 bases aligning to TRBD1. The ends lost 4 bases at V and 4 bases at J; junction bases unmatched: 6. Germline V lookup: CDR1 LGHNA, CDR2 YSLEER. The CDR3 covers 15 residues. This chain's CDR3 is CASSRDRGLSYGYTF. The CDR3 DNA is TGCGCCAGCAGCCGCGACAGGGGGCTAAGCTATGGCTACACCTTC.

The CDR3 DNA follows: TGCAGTGCGCCCCTTTCTGGCTACACCTTC. Protein sequence: CSAPLSGYTF. The rearrangement joins TRBV20-1 to TRBJ1-2, with D unclear. Trimming pared 6 bases from V and 7 bases from J, leaving 9 bases between. Looked up from germline, CDR1 is DFQATT and CDR2 is SNEGSKA (reference sequence). This CDR3 is 10 amino acids long.

This clonotype was counted between two and nine times. The CDR3 DNA reads TGCAGCGTGAGCCGGGCCCAGCTCGGAGAGACCCAGTACTTC. Amino acid sequence: CSVSRAQLGETQYF. The chain uses TRBV29-1 and TRBJ2-5; D is unclear. V was shortened by 6 bases and J by 4 bases, with 18 bases between the two germline ends. CDR3 length: 14 residues. CDR1 is SQVTM, CDR2 ANQGSEA, per germline.

This clonotype was seen a few times. V gene TRBV6-5 combines with J gene TRBJ2-1, with a tentative D call TRBD2 (7 bases). The CDR3 length is 14 residues. Looked up from germline, CDR1 is MNHEY and CDR2 is SVGAGI. V was pared by 2 bases and J by 5 bases, with 10 bases between. The CDR3 reads CASSYGGAHNEQFF. The CDR3 region has the DNA TGTGCCAGCAGTTACGGGGGGGCCCACAATGAGCAGTTCTTC.

This clonotype was detected a few times. The rearrangement joins TRBV5-1 to TRBJ1-1; TRBD1 agrees at 8 bases. The CDR3 is 15 residues long. CDR1 and CDR2 (germline): SGHRS, YFSETQ. With V trimmed by 4 bases and J by 5 bases, 10 bases remained unmatched. Written as DNA, the CDR3 is TGCGCCAGCAGCAGACAGGGGCGCGTTGAAACTGAAGCTTTCTTT. It specifies CASSRQGRVETEAFF.

The chain carries TRBV12-3 or TRBV12-4 and TRBJ1-5, with D maybe TRBD1 (6 bases). V gave up 3 bases and J gave up 6 bases, with 12 bases separating them. This CDR3 region has 14 residues. In DNA, the CDR3 is TGTGCCAGCAGTTTGGGCGGGGGGCCTCAGCCCCAGCATTTT. Residues: CASSLGGGPQPQHF.

This clonotype was seen only a few times. The chain combines TRBV5-1 with TRBJ2-5, with 7 bases that match TRBD1. The CDR3 totals 14 residues. The V gene's germline CDR1 is SGHRS and CDR2 YFSETQ. The ends lost 3 bases at V and 3 bases at J; junction bases unmatched: 5. This CDR3 is CASSSGQLKETQYF. In DNA form, the CDR3 reads TGCGCCAGCAGCTCGGGACAGCTCAAAGAGACCCAGTACTTC. Variable domain in full (rest from reference TRBV5-1 and TRBJ2-5): KAGVTQTPRYLIKTRGQQVTLSCSPISGHRSVSWYQQTPGQGLQFLFEYFSETQRNKGNFPGRFSGRQFSNSRSEMNVSTLELGDSALYLCASSSGQLKETQYFGPGTRLLVL.

This clonotype was counted between two and nine times. V usage is TRBV7-3 and J usage is TRBJ1-1; 8 nucleotides match TRBD1. CDR3 length: 15 residues. Germline V lookup: CDR1 SGHTA, CDR2 FQGTGA. Germline trimming cut 0 bases from V and 5 bases from J; bases unmatched to any gene: 5. This CDR3 reads CASSLTSRGRTEAFF. The DNA of the CDR3 is TGTGCCAGCAGCTTAACGTCCAGGGGGCGAACTGAAGCTTTCTTT.

V is TRBV10-3 and J is TRBJ1-2, with D possibly TRBD1 on 6 matching bases. Germline V lookup: CDR1 ENHRY, CDR2 SYGVKD. Trimming shortened V by 5 bases and J by 1 base, and 14 bases separated the two germline ends. There are 15 residues in the CDR3. The DNA of the CDR3 is TGTGCCATCAGTCGAAAGGGACAAGTTAACTATGGCTACACCTTC. Its translation is CAISRKGQVNYGYTF.

The chain has TRBV10-3 and TRBJ1-1; tentatively, D is TRBD1 (6 bases). Germline CDR1 reads ENHRY; CDR2 reads SYGVKD. The CDR3 spans 14 residues. The V end was cut by 4 bases, the J end by 4 bases, with 13 bases between. CDR3: CAISVGGGSTEAFF. For the CDR3, the DNA is TGTGCCATCAGTGTCGGGGGCGGGAGCACTGAAGCTTTCTTT.